Following are 28 T cell receptor beta chains from one sample sequenced in a study of shared clonotypes between healthy human individuals. Naive CD8 isolation took CD45RO-negative cells positively selected for CCR7 and excluded terminally differentiated effector memory CD45RA+ cells. Profiling relied on immunoSEQ multiplex PCR, and the TCRdb table lists in-frame clones only, not all of them. The sample carries some 2,000,000 clones, about 94% recorded once. The sequenced sample was naive CD8+ T cells sorted from blood. The receptor set was obtained from a young man in good health.

This clone has only one observation. The chain is built from TRBV5-1 and TRBJ2-3, with D unclear. Looked up from germline, CDR1 is SGHRS and CDR2 is YFSETQ. V was shortened by 0 bases and J by 2 bases, with 19 bases between the two germline ends. The CDR3 has 18 residues. CDR3 in amino acids: CASSLAESGIIFTDTQYF. Written as DNA, the CDR3 is TGCGCCAGCAGCTTGGCAGAGTCCGGAATTATTTTCACAGATACGCAGTATTTT.

This chain links TRBV6-1 with TRBJ2-7; 8 bases match TRBD1. The CDR3 is 14 amino acids. V was clipped by 6 bases and J by 5 bases; unmatched bases: 9. CDR1 is MNHNS, CDR2 SASEGT, per germline. CDR3 in DNA: TGTGCCAGCAGCCTCAGGGGGCATTTGAACGAGCAGTACTTC. This codes for CASSLRGHLNEQYF.

The V gene is TRBV9, the J gene TRBJ1-6; 8 nucleotides align to TRBD1. Germline V CDR1 and CDR2: SGDLS, YYNGEE. This CDR3 has 13 residues. The trim removed 4 bases at V and 10 bases at J, leaving 4 bases unmatched. The CDR3 reads CASSPQGDSPLHF. CDR3 DNA: TGTGCCAGCAGCCCACAGGGGGACTCACCCCTCCACTTT.

The CDR3 DNA reads TGTGCCATCAGTGAGGGAATGGCTAGCGGTACCTACGAGCAGTACTTC. This translates into CAISEGMASGTYEQYF. This sequence joins TRBV10-3 and TRBJ2-7; 7 bases agree with TRBD2. V shed 2 bases and J 2 bases; nucleotides not matched to a gene: 9. The CDR3 has 16 residues. CDR1 and CDR2 (germline): ENHRY, SYGVKD.

This sequence joins TRBV5-4 and TRBJ2-5; D not resolved. The length of the CDR3 is 13 residues. Trimming took 0 bases from V and 4 from J, leaving 7 bases between them. Germline-derived CDR1 and CDR2 are SGHNT and YYREEE (reference sequence). CDR3 loop: CASSLVVGETQYF. CDR3 nucleotides: TGTGCCAGCAGCTTGGTAGTCGGAGAGACCCAGTACTTC. The full variable domain, rest sourced from reference TRBV5-4 and TRBJ2-5, is ETGVTQSPTHLIKTRGQQVTLRCSSQSGHNTVSWYQQALGQGPQFIFQYYREEENGRGNFPPRFSGLQFPNYSSELNVNALELDDSALYLCASSLVVGETQYFGPGTRLLVL.

This sequence joins TRBV29-1 and TRBJ1-2; tentatively, D is TRBD1 (6 bases). Trimming shortened V by 0 bases and J by 5 bases, and 16 bases separated the two germline ends. This CDR3 is 15 amino acids long. In germline, CDR1 is SQVTM, CDR2 ANQGSEA. DNA of the CDR3: TGCAGCGTTGAAGACCCAAGACAGGTCCTTTATGGCTACACCTTC. Translated: CSVEDPRQVLYGYTF.

J is TRBJ2-3 and V is TRBV7-9; 11 nucleotides agree with TRBD2. The CDR3 contains 18 residues. The V gene's germline CDR1 is SEHNR and CDR2 FQNEAQ (reference sequence). V was pared by 5 bases and J by 0 bases, with 10 bases of the junction left unmatched. The CDR3 nucleotides are TGTGCCAGCAGCCAGTCTAGCGGGGGGCCCTTGAGCACAGATACGCAGTATTTT. It specifies CASSQSSGGPLSTDTQYF.

J is TRBJ1-1 and V is TRBV4-1; D call uncertain. The germline V gene has CDR1 MGHRA and CDR2 YSYEKL. CDR3 length: 15 amino acids. Trimming cost V 0 bases and J 3 bases, with 11 bases left between them. The CDR3 DNA sequence: TGCGCCAGCAGCCAAGACATAGGACGGTACACTGAAGCTTTCTTT. It encodes CASSQDIGRYTEAFF.

The chain couples TRBV6-6 to TRBJ1-1, with D unresolved. Trimming took 4 bases from V and 0 from J, leaving 15 bases between them. The CDR3 has 16 amino acids. In germline, CDR1 is MNHNY, CDR2 SVGAGI (reference sequence). DNA for the CDR3: TGTGCCAGCAGTTCATTGAGGGAATCCATGAACACTGAAGCTTTCTTT. Its protein product is CASSSLRESMNTEAFF.

The chain links TRBV7-9 to TRBJ2-1, with 10 nucleotides matching TRBD1. The trim removed 0 bases at V and 9 bases at J, leaving 8 bases unmatched. The CDR3 loop spans 16 amino acids. Germline CDR1 and CDR2: SEHNR and FQNEAQ (reference sequence). CDR3 in amino acids: CASSLAPPGQGFEQFF. The CDR3 DNA sequence: TGTGCCAGCAGCTTAGCGCCGCCGGGACAGGGGTTTGAGCAGTTCTTC.

The genes are TRBV9 and TRBJ1-1, with D possibly matching TRBD1 (5 bases). This CDR3 region has 13 residues. V was clipped by 1 base and J by 3 bases, with 7 bases between them. Germline values: CDR1 SGDLS, CDR2 YYNGEE. The CDR3 here is CASSVSGYTEAFF. The CDR3 DNA is TGTGCCAGCAGCGTATCAGGGTACACTGAAGCTTTCTTT. Full variable domain (missing parts from reference TRBV9 and TRBJ1-1): DSGVTQTPKHLITATGQRVTLRCSPRSGDLSVYWYQQSLDQGLQFLIQYYNGEERAKGNILERFSAQQFPDLHSELNLSSLELGDSALYFCASSVSGYTEAFFGQGTRLTVV.

This clone was seen a few times. Different DNA sequences within this sample yield the same CDR3. This sequence joins TRBV7-9 and TRBJ1-1; D may be TRBD1 (5 bases). Germline V gene data show CDR1 as SEHNR and CDR2 as FQNEAQ (reference sequence). This CDR3 contains 12 residues. V shed 1 base and J shed 6 bases, with 6 bases lying between them. The DNA for the CDR3 is TGTGCCAGCAGCTTAGGGGGCGCTGAAGCTTTCTTT. Translation gives CASSLGGAEAFF. The whole variable domain, remainder taken from reference TRBV7-9 and TRBJ1-1, is DTGVSQNPRHKITKRGQNVTFRCDPISEHNRLYWYRQTLGQGPEFLTYFQNEAQLEKSRLLSDRFSAERPKGSFSTLEIQRTEQGDSAMYLCASSLGGAEAFFGQGTRLTVV.

This chain joins TRBV5-1 and TRBJ1-2, with TRBD1 matching 7 bases. Trimming took 7 bases from V and 4 from J; bases not matched to a gene: 10. The CDR3 spans 14 residues. Germline loops: CDR1 SGHRS, CDR2 YFSETQ. CDR3 sequence reads: CASGPGQSSYGYTF. The DNA for the CDR3 is TGCGCCAGCGGACCGGGACAGTCATCCTATGGCTACACCTTC.

The chain is built from TRBV5-1 and TRBJ2-1; D remains unclear. The CDR3 totals 14 residues. Trimming removed 1 base from V and 4 bases from J, with 9 bases in between. Germline lookup yields CDR1 SGHRS and CDR2 YFSETQ. The CDR3 region is CASSLPAGYNEQFF. CDR3 nucleotide sequence: TGCGCCAGCAGCTTGCCTGCCGGTTACAATGAGCAGTTCTTC.

CDR3 region: CASSVKGTYSTDTQYF. The CDR3 nucleotides are TGTGCCAGCAGCGTAAAGGGGACCTACAGCACAGATACGCAGTATTTT. The V and J genes are TRBV9 and TRBJ2-3, with D possibly being TRBD1 or TRBD2 (5 bases each). CDR3 size: 16 residues. The V gene's germline CDR1 is SGDLS and CDR2 YYNGEE. Trimming left V 1 base short and J 0 bases short, with 12 bases between. Full variable domain (remainder filled in from reference TRBV9 and TRBJ2-3): DSGVTQTPKHLITATGQRVTLRCSPRSGDLSVYWYQQSLDQGLQFLIQYYNGEERAKGNILERFSAQQFPDLHSELNLSSLELGDSALYFCASSVKGTYSTDTQYFGPGTRLTVL.

The CDR3 bases are TGTGCCAGCAGCTTGGCTCCGGGACAAGGCTACGAGCAGTACTTC. Protein sequence: CASSLAPGQGYEQYF. The chain uses TRBV5-5 and TRBJ2-7; possible D gene TRBD1, 6 bases. The CDR3 loop spans 15 amino acids. Germline CDR1 and CDR2: SGHKS and YYEKEE (reference sequence). Trimming cost V 0 bases and J 3 bases, with 13 bases left between them.

Remarks on this clone: Other nucleotide sequences from this sample produce the same CDR3. The rearrangement uses TRBV30 and TRBJ2-7; 13 nucleotides align to TRBD2. The CDR3 sequence is 13 residues long. V gave up 5 bases and J gave up 4 bases; unmatched junction bases: 2. The germline gives CDR1 GTSNPN, CDR2 SVGIG (reference sequence). Here the CDR3 DNA reads TGTGCCTGGGGACTAGCGGGAGTTTACGAGCAGTACTTC. It yields the protein CAWGLAGVYEQYF. Together with reference TRBV30 and TRBJ2-7, the CDR3 gives the full variable domain: SQTIHQWPATLVQPVGSPLSLECTVEGTSNPNLYWYRQAAGRGLQLLFYSVGIGQISSEVPQNLSASRPQDRQFILSSKKLLLSDSGFYLCAWGLAGVYEQYFGPGTRLTVT.

Only one count was recorded for this clone. This sequence joins TRBV2 and TRBJ2-7; maybe TRBD1 (5 bases). The germline V and J ends were trimmed by 8 bases and 4 bases, with 12 bases remaining between them. Germline V lookup: CDR1 SNHLY, CDR2 FYNNEI. The length of the CDR3 is 12 residues. CDR3 residues: CASQGVSYEQYF. CDR3 DNA: TGTGCCAGCCAGGGTGTGAGTTACGAGCAGTACTTC.

The CDR3 nucleotides read TGTGCCAGCAGCCACCTCGGGGACAGGTCCTTCGACACTGAAGCTTTCTTT. It yields the protein CASSHLGDRSFDTEAFF. The V and J genes are TRBV5-4 and TRBJ1-1, with 8 bases that match TRBD1. The length of the CDR3 is 17 residues. The junction had 14 bases not matched to a gene; V was cut back by 4 bases and J by 3 bases. CDR1 and CDR2 (germline): SGHNT, YYREEE (reference sequence). Drawing the rest from reference TRBV5-4 and TRBJ1-1, the complete variable domain is ETGVTQSPTHLIKTRGQQVTLRCSSQSGHNTVSWYQQALGQGPQFIFQYYREEENGRGNFPPRFSGLQFPNYSSELNVNALELDDSALYLCASSHLGDRSFDTEAFFGQGTRLTVV.

The genes are TRBV25-1 and TRBJ1-1, with TRBD1 as a possible D gene (5 bases). CDR3 length: 18 amino acids. The V gene's germline CDR1 is MGHDK and CDR2 SYGVNS. The V and J ends lost 0 bases and 10 bases respectively, with 27 bases between them. The CDR3 protein is CASSEYYYTDRPPRPAFF. Here the CDR3 DNA reads TGTGCCAGCAGTGAATATTATTACACAGACAGACCACCACGTCCAGCTTTCTTT.

The chain is built from TRBV25-1 and TRBJ1-6; 7 bases are a match to TRBD1. This CDR3 spans 15 amino acids. The V and J ends lost 4 bases and 5 bases, in that order; junction bases with no gene match: 5. In germline, CDR1 is MGHDK, CDR2 SYGVNS. This CDR3 reads CASSGDDRDNSPLHF. The DNA of the CDR3 is TGTGCCAGCAGTGGCGACGACAGGGATAATTCACCCCTCCACTTT.

The rearrangement uses TRBV5-4 and TRBJ2-7; 8 bases agree with TRBD1. V dropped 2 bases and J dropped 7; count of bases not matched to a gene: 8. Germline CDR1 SGHNT, CDR2 YYREEE (reference sequence). This CDR3 has 14 residues. CDR3 DNA: TGTGCCAGCAGCTTTTCAGGGGGCGCGGGGGAGCAGTACTTC. It is translated as CASSFSGGAGEQYF.

As to this clone: Additional DNA sequences in this sample encode the identical CDR3. The V and J genes are TRBV4-3 and TRBJ2-7, with a possible D match to TRBD2 (5 bases). The CDR3 has 13 residues. Trimming removed 0 bases from V and 3 bases from J, with 6 bases in between. The germline V gene has CDR1 LGHNA and CDR2 YSLEER. CDR3 bases: TGCGCCAGCAGCCAAGAACGGGGCTACGAGCAGTACTTC. This codes for CASSQERGYEQYF.

The rearrangement uses TRBV9 and TRBJ1-2, with 7 bases lining up with TRBD1. V was clipped by 2 bases and J by 4 bases; unmatched bases: 8. Germline CDR1 and CDR2: SGDLS and YYNGEE. The CDR3 runs 15 residues. This chain's CDR3 is CASSVGRGSVYGYTF. The CDR3 DNA follows: TGTGCCAGCAGCGTGGGCAGGGGGTCCGTCTATGGCTACACCTTC. The full variable domain, rest sourced from reference TRBV9 and TRBJ1-2, is DSGVTQTPKHLITATGQRVTLRCSPRSGDLSVYWYQQSLDQGLQFLIQYYNGEERAKGNILERFSAQQFPDLHSELNLSSLELGDSALYFCASSVGRGSVYGYTFGSGTRLTVV.

This chain links TRBV11-2 with TRBJ1-1; D not resolved. The V gene lost 0 bases and the J gene lost 4 bases, with 6 bases spanning the gap. This CDR3 region has 13 residues. Germline values: CDR1 SGHAT, CDR2 FQNNGV. CDR3 nucleotides: TGTGCCAGCAGCTTAGATTACCTCACTGAAGCTTTCTTT. Encoded protein: CASSLDYLTEAFF.

The chain couples TRBV7-9 to TRBJ2-3; the match to TRBD2 covers 10 bases. J gave up 2 bases and V 1 base, and 12 bases lay outside the gene matches. The CDR3 has 19 amino acids. CDR1 is SEHNR, CDR2 FQNEAQ, per germline (reference sequence). DNA for the CDR3: TGTGCCAGCAGCTTAGAAGATGAGCGGGAGGGCCTTTTCACAGATACGCAGTATTTT. It codes for CASSLEDEREGLFTDTQYF.

The V gene is TRBV18, the J gene TRBJ2-3, with D uncertain. CDR1 and CDR2 from the germline V gene are KGHSH and LQKENI. The CDR3 spans 12 residues. V was clipped by 6 bases and J by 5 bases, with 9 bases between them. The CDR3 nucleotides read TGTGCCAGCTCGGGAATCCTAGATACGCAGTATTTT. This encodes CASSGILDTQYF.

The chain carries TRBV5-4 and TRBJ2-2; D is possibly TRBD2 (6 bases). CDR1 and CDR2 (germline): SGHNT, YYREEE (reference sequence). V lost 2 bases and J 5 bases, leaving 22 bases between the germline ends. CDR3 size: 18 residues. The CDR3 loop is CASSFRAGQLRETGELFF. The CDR3 bases are TGTGCCAGCAGCTTTCGAGCGGGCCAACTCCGGGAGACCGGGGAGCTGTTTTTT.